The present T cell receptor beta chain was sequenced within a study of cytomegalovirus exposure and HLA in healthy donors. Study summary: A preliminary data release comprised roughly 80 million unique TCRs obtained from HLA-typed donors.

Study-wide points: Apart from CMV serostatus, no immune exposure information was available.

This CDR3 is built from 14 residues. Trimming shortened V by 4 bases and J by 13 bases, and 22 bases separated the two germline ends. Germline CDR1 and CDR2: MGHRA and YSYEKL. In the case of this clone: Its antigen is not identified.

The PCR made use of 60 Vbeta and 13 Jbeta primers. Method: immunoSEQ multiplex PCR; TCRdb's copy keeps in-frame clones and lacks some. The table lists 90,000 to 130,000 clones, approximately 70% of them singletons. Healthy bone marrow donors made up the cohort. Though probably carrying unrecorded immune exposures, donors were nominally healthy at sampling. This receptor was obtained from a man in his thirties or forties in good health and CMV-seropositive. J is TRBJ1-2 and V is TRBV4-1; a weak D match, TRBD1 (5 bases). Sequencing was carried out using PBMCs. CDR3 coding DNA: TGCGCCAGCAGCCCCCCCACTATACAGGCCACAAGCACCTTC. Protein sequence: CASSPPTIQATSTF.